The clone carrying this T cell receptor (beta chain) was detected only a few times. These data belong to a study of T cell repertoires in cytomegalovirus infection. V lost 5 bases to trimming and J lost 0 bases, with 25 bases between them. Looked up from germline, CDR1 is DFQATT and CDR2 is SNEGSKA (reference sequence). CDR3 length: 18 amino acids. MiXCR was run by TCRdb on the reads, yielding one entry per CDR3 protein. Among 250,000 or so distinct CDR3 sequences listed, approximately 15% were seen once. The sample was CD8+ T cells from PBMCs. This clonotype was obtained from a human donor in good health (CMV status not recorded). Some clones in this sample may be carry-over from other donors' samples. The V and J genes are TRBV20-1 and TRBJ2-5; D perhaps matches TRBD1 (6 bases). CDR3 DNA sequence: TGCAGTGCTGACGGGGACCGAGGACAGAACGTCTACCAAGAGACCCAGTACTTC. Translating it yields CSADGDRGQNVYQETQYF.